This TCR beta chain was found in a study of cytomegalovirus exposure and HLA in healthy donors. Study information: T cells numbering around 200 million yielded approximately 120 million unique TCR beta sequences in an earlier analysis.

In the case of this clone: Its antigen is not identified.

PCR employed 60 Vbeta and 13 Jbeta primers. TCRdb keeps only in-frame clones here, not all; method: immunoSEQ multiplex PCR. The sample lists around 150,000 clones; around 80% were seen once. Notes on the study in general: Links to common viral pathogens appeared, in a later analysis, for several of the most significant clusters.

This receptor was identified in a woman in her thirties or forties in good health and CMV-seronegative. Material for sequencing was PBMCs.

The CDR3 nucleotides read TGTGCCTGGAGTCCTTCCTACTACGAGCAGTACTTC. Translating gives CAWSPSYYEQYF. V and J are TRBV30 and TRBJ2-7; no definite D call. Trimming removed 2 bases at V and 3 bases at J, with 8 bases between. The germline V gene encodes CDR1 GTSNPN and CDR2 SVGIG (reference sequence). CDR3 length: 12 residues.